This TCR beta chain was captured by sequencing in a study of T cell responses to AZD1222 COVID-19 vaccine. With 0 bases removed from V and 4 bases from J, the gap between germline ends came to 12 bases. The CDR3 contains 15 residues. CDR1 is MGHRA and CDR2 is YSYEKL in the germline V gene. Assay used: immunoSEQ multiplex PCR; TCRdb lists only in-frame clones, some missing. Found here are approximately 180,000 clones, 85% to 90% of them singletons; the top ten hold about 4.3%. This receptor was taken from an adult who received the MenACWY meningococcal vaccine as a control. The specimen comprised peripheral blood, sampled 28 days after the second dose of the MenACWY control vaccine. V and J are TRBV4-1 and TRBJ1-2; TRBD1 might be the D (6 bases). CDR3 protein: CASSQELDSFYGYTF. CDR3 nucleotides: TGCGCCAGCAGCCAAGAATTGGACAGCTTCTATGGCTACACCTTC.